A selection of T cell receptor beta chains follows, all from one sample in a study of blood T cell repertoires in COVID-19. Generated by immunoSEQ multiplex PCR, the TCRdb table keeps only in-frame clones and is missing some. The data show roughly 250,000 clones, roughly nine tenths seen once. The sequencing sample was made of peripheral blood. The receptors come from a man aged 55 to 69 who had recovered from COVID-19. Both conserved end residues are part of each CDR3. The D gene is left open where the match is weak. Where a row states a size, it is once, few, many or the class of an expanded clone; other rows omit it.

clone_size: few
d_call: .
j_call: TRBJ1-6
v_call: TRBV6-5
cdr3_nt: TGTGCCAGCAGAGGGCGGAGGTATAATTCACCCCTCCACTTT
cdr3_aa: CASRGRRYNSPLHF

clone_size: .
d_call: .
j_call: TRBJ1-3
v_call: TRBV6-6
cdr3_nt: TGTGCCAGCACTTCGACAGTCTCTGGAAACACCATATATTTT
cdr3_aa: CASTSTVSGNTIYF

clone_size: .
d_call: TRBD2
j_call: TRBJ2-2
v_call: TRBV4-2
cdr3_nt: TGTGCCAGCAGCCAAGACGGACTAGCGGGGGGGCCGGCCACCGGGGAGCTGTTTTTT
cdr3_aa: CASSQDGLAGGPATGELFF

clone_size: .
d_call: TRBD1
j_call: TRBJ1-2
v_call: TRBV5-6
cdr3_nt: TGTGCCAGCAGCCCGGACAGGGGATCCCTAAACTATGGCTACACCTTC
cdr3_aa: CASSPDRGSLNYGYTF

clone_size: .
d_call: TRBD1
j_call: TRBJ1-6
v_call: TRBV6-5
cdr3_nt: TGTGCCAGCAGTTTTCAGACCGGGACAGGACATTCACCCCTCCACTTT
cdr3_aa: CASSFQTGTGHSPLHF

clone_size: .
d_call: TRBD2
j_call: TRBJ2-3
v_call: TRBV6-2/TRBV6-3
cdr3_nt: TGTGCCAGCAGTCTCCCCGAGAGCCTAGCGGGGGCAGATACGCAGTATTTT
cdr3_aa: CASSLPESLAGADTQYF

clone_size: .
d_call: .
j_call: TRBJ2-3
v_call: TRBV12-5
cdr3_nt: TGTGCTAGTGGTTTGGTAGTGGGGCGCGGCACAGATACGCAGTATTTT
cdr3_aa: CASGLVVGRGTDTQYF

clone_size: .
d_call: .
j_call: TRBJ2-7
v_call: TRBV19
cdr3_nt: TGTGCCAGTAGTACCGCGCAGGGTAGCGAGCAGTACTTC
cdr3_aa: CASSTAQGSEQYF

clone_size: .
d_call: TRBD2
j_call: TRBJ2-5
v_call: TRBV3-1/TRBV3-2
cdr3_nt: TGTGCCAGCAGCCTCATCCCCGGGGGGAACCAAGAGACCCAGTACTTC
cdr3_aa: CASSLIPGGNQETQYF

clone_size: .
d_call: TRBD2
j_call: TRBJ2-3
v_call: TRBV19
cdr3_nt: TGTGCCAGTGCACGGGGGGACGAAAATACGCAGTATTTT
cdr3_aa: CASARGDENTQYF

clone_size: .
d_call: .
j_call: TRBJ2-3
v_call: TRBV7-6
cdr3_nt: TGTGCCAGCAGCTTGACGACCGCAGGGTACGATACGCAGTATTTT
cdr3_aa: CASSLTTAGYDTQYF

clone_size: once
d_call: TRBD1
j_call: TRBJ1-6
v_call: TRBV7-2
cdr3_nt: TGTGCCAGCAGTTTATTACAGGGGCAGCATTCACCCCTCCACTTT
cdr3_aa: CASSLLQGQHSPLHF

clone_size: .
d_call: .
j_call: TRBJ2-7
v_call: TRBV15
cdr3_nt: TGTGCCACCAGTTTAGGCAGGGTATTCTACGAGCAGTACTTC
cdr3_aa: CATSLGRVFYEQYF

clone_size: few
d_call: .
j_call: TRBJ1-3
v_call: TRBV12-5
cdr3_nt: TGTGCTAGTGGAACGAGCTCTGGAAACACCATATATTTT
cdr3_aa: CASGTSSGNTIYF

clone_size: .
d_call: TRBD2
j_call: TRBJ2-3
v_call: TRBV3-1/TRBV3-2
cdr3_nt: TGTGCCAGCGCGCGAGGACTAGCGGGGTCAGATACGCAGTATTTT
cdr3_aa: CASARGLAGSDTQYF

clone_size: .
d_call: TRBD1
j_call: TRBJ2-5
v_call: TRBV2
cdr3_nt: TGTGCCAGCAGGGGGGACAGCAGGGCAGGGACCCAGTACTTC
cdr3_aa: CASRGDSRAGTQYF

clone_size: .
d_call: .
j_call: TRBJ1-2
v_call: TRBV7-9
cdr3_nt: TGTGCCAGCAGCTTAGAGACAACCCCCTATGGCTACACCTTC
cdr3_aa: CASSLETTPYGYTF

clone_size: .
d_call: TRBD1
j_call: TRBJ1-5
v_call: TRBV11-2
cdr3_nt: TGTGCCAGCAGCCCGACAGGGTTGAGCAATCAGCCCCAGCATTTT
cdr3_aa: CASSPTGLSNQPQHF

clone_size: .
d_call: TRBD1
j_call: TRBJ1-4
v_call: TRBV5-6
cdr3_nt: TGTGCCAGCAGCGTGGACAGGGTCGAAAATGAAAAACTGTTTTTT
cdr3_aa: CASSVDRVENEKLFF

clone_size: .
d_call: TRBD1
j_call: TRBJ1-2
v_call: TRBV4-2
cdr3_nt: TGTGCCAGCAGCTTTCCGGGACAGGGATATGGCTACACCTTC
cdr3_aa: CASSFPGQGYGYTF

clone_size: .
d_call: .
j_call: TRBJ2-3
v_call: TRBV19
cdr3_nt: TGTGCCAGTAGTATCGTGGCAGGTAGCACAGATACGCAGTATTTT
cdr3_aa: CASSIVAGSTDTQYF

clone_size: .
d_call: .
j_call: TRBJ2-1
v_call: TRBV10-3
cdr3_nt: TGTGCCATCAGTGAGTCGGCAGCCAGGGATGAGCAGTTCTTC
cdr3_aa: CAISESAARDEQFF

clone_size: .
d_call: TRBD2
j_call: TRBJ2-5
v_call: TRBV3-1/TRBV3-2
cdr3_nt: TGTGCCAGCAGCCCCCTCAGCGGGGGTGAGACCCAGTACTTC
cdr3_aa: CASSPLSGGETQYF

clone_size: .
d_call: .
j_call: TRBJ1-6
v_call: TRBV19
cdr3_nt: TGTGCCAGTAAGGTGTCAGGCCTGAAGAGCTCCTATAATTCACCCCTCCACTTT
cdr3_aa: CASKVSGLKSSYNSPLHF

clone_size: .
d_call: .
j_call: TRBJ1-2
v_call: TRBV23-1
cdr3_nt: TGCGCCAGCATTTCATTCGGGGTGGGCTATGGCTACACCTTC
cdr3_aa: CASISFGVGYGYTF

clone_size: few
d_call: TRBD2
j_call: TRBJ2-7
v_call: TRBV7-9
cdr3_nt: TGTGCCAGCAGCTTAACGGGGGGGTCTAGGGAGCAGTACTTC
cdr3_aa: CASSLTGGSREQYF

clone_size: .
d_call: TRBD1
j_call: TRBJ2-2
v_call: TRBV7-2
cdr3_nt: TGTGCCAGCAGCTTATGGGACAGTAGGACCGGGGAGCTGTTTTTT
cdr3_aa: CASSLWDSRTGELFF

clone_size: once
d_call: .
j_call: TRBJ1-3
v_call: TRBV21-1
cdr3_nt: TGTGCCAGCAGCATGTCCCCCGGACAGGAAACCTCTGGAAACACCATATATTTT
cdr3_aa: CASSMSPGQETSGNTIYF

clone_size: .
d_call: .
j_call: TRBJ2-3
v_call: TRBV2
cdr3_nt: TGTGCCAGCAGCTACTACCGCACAGATACGCAGTATTTT
cdr3_aa: CASSYYRTDTQYF

clone_size: .
d_call: TRBD1
j_call: TRBJ1-1
v_call: TRBV5-1
cdr3_nt: TGCGCCAGCAGCTCGACAGGGGCAGCCCTGAACACTGAAGCTTTCTTT
cdr3_aa: CASSSTGAALNTEAFF

clone_size: .
d_call: .
j_call: TRBJ1-1
v_call: TRBV7-8
cdr3_nt: TGTGCCAGCAGCTTAGCGTTAGCGGGGAAAACTGAAGCTTTCTTT
cdr3_aa: CASSLALAGKTEAFF

clone_size: .
d_call: .
j_call: TRBJ1-1
v_call: TRBV6-5
cdr3_nt: TGTGCCAGCAGTTACTCCAAAACTGAAGCTTTCTTT
cdr3_aa: CASSYSKTEAFF

clone_size: .
d_call: TRBD1
j_call: TRBJ2-7
v_call: TRBV30
cdr3_nt: TGTGCCTGGGACACAGGGGCCGCGCCCTACGAGCAGTACTTC
cdr3_aa: CAWDTGAAPYEQYF

clone_size: .
d_call: .
j_call: TRBJ2-5
v_call: TRBV5-1
cdr3_nt: TGCGCCAGCAGCTTGGTAGGGGGGGAAGAGACCCAGTACTTC
cdr3_aa: CASSLVGGEETQYF

clone_size: .
d_call: TRBD1
j_call: TRBJ1-6
v_call: TRBV10-2
cdr3_nt: TGCGCCAGCAGTGCGGGACAGGGTAATTCACCCCTCCACTTT
cdr3_aa: CASSAGQGNSPLHF

clone_size: .
d_call: TRBD1
j_call: TRBJ1-2
v_call: TRBV2
cdr3_nt: TGTGCCAGCAGTGAAGCAGGAGGCCAGGGGGAAAGCTACACCTTC
cdr3_aa: CASSEAGGQGESYTF

clone_size: .
d_call: .
j_call: TRBJ2-3
v_call: TRBV18
cdr3_nt: TGTGCCAGCTCACTTACAGGGTTAGTCCAAGATACGCAGTATTTT
cdr3_aa: CASSLTGLVQDTQYF

clone_size: .
d_call: TRBD2
j_call: TRBJ2-3
v_call: TRBV10-1
cdr3_nt: TGCGCCAGCAGTGAGACTAGCGGGTACACAGATACGCAGTATTTT
cdr3_aa: CASSETSGYTDTQYF

clone_size: .
d_call: .
j_call: TRBJ1-4
v_call: TRBV5-6
cdr3_nt: TGTGCCAGCAGCTTGTTGGGCATTACAACTAATGAAAAACTGTTTTTT
cdr3_aa: CASSLLGITTNEKLFF

clone_size: .
d_call: .
j_call: TRBJ2-2
v_call: TRBV27
cdr3_nt: TGTGCCAGCAGTTTAAAAAGCGGTCTCGCGAACACCGGGGAGCTGTTTTTT
cdr3_aa: CASSLKSGLANTGELFF

clone_size: .
d_call: .
j_call: TRBJ2-1
v_call: TRBV7-9
cdr3_nt: TGTGCCAGCAGCTCGAGGCGGGTCTCGGTGAATGAGCAGTTCTTC
cdr3_aa: CASSSRRVSVNEQFF

clone_size: once
d_call: .
j_call: TRBJ2-1
v_call: TRBV6-5
cdr3_nt: TGTGCCAGCATGCGGGGGCGGGAAGGCGAGCAGTTCTTC
cdr3_aa: CASMRGREGEQFF

clone_size: .
d_call: TRBD2
j_call: TRBJ2-5
v_call: TRBV15
cdr3_nt: TGTGCCACCAGCAGAGATTCGGTGACTAGCGGGGAACAAGAGACCCAGTACTTC
cdr3_aa: CATSRDSVTSGEQETQYF

clone_size: .
d_call: .
j_call: TRBJ1-6
v_call: TRBV6-5
cdr3_nt: TGTGCCAGCAGTTACGGTAGCCCAATAGGTTCACCCCTCCACTTT
cdr3_aa: CASSYGSPIGSPLHF

clone_size: .
d_call: .
j_call: TRBJ1-2
v_call: TRBV6-6
cdr3_nt: TGTGCCAGCACCCGATCCCTGGAGCCGGCCTATGGCTACACCTTC
cdr3_aa: CASTRSLEPAYGYTF

clone_size: .
d_call: TRBD1
j_call: TRBJ1-2
v_call: TRBV11-2
cdr3_nt: TGTGCCAGCCGGACCCCGGGACAGGGGACTGGCTACACCTTC
cdr3_aa: CASRTPGQGTGYTF

clone_size: .
d_call: .
j_call: TRBJ2-7
v_call: TRBV20-1
cdr3_nt: TGCAGTGCTAGTTATGTAGGAGACCTATACGAGCAGTACTTC
cdr3_aa: CSASYVGDLYEQYF

clone_size: .
d_call: .
j_call: TRBJ1-4
v_call: TRBV25-1
cdr3_nt: TGTGCCAGCAGTGAATTTACAGTAGGCCGTGAAAAACTGTTTTTT
cdr3_aa: CASSEFTVGREKLFF

clone_size: .
d_call: TRBD1
j_call: TRBJ2-5
v_call: TRBV7-9
cdr3_nt: TGTGCCAGCAGCTTAGGACAGGGATTCCAAGAGACCCAGTACTTC
cdr3_aa: CASSLGQGFQETQYF

clone_size: .
d_call: .
j_call: TRBJ2-6
v_call: TRBV7-9
cdr3_nt: TGTGCCAGCAGCTTAGGGACAGTTTCTGGGGCCAACGTCCTGACTTTC
cdr3_aa: CASSLGTVSGANVLTF

clone_size: .
d_call: .
j_call: TRBJ2-2
v_call: TRBV28
cdr3_nt: TGTGCCAGCAGGACCACAGGAACCGGGGAGCTGTTTTTT
cdr3_aa: CASRTTGTGELFF

clone_size: .
d_call: .
j_call: TRBJ1-5
v_call: TRBV10-3
cdr3_nt: TGTGCCATCAGTACGGACGACGGCCCCAGGGATCGACAGCCCCAGCATTTT
cdr3_aa: CAISTDDGPRDRQPQHF

clone_size: .
d_call: .
j_call: TRBJ1-3
v_call: TRBV19
cdr3_nt: TGTGCCAGTAGTATCGGGGGATATTCTGGAAACACCATATATTTT
cdr3_aa: CASSIGGYSGNTIYF

clone_size: .
d_call: .
j_call: TRBJ2-7
v_call: TRBV5-1
cdr3_nt: TGCGCCAGCAGTACGGGACTGACTTCCTACGAGCAGTACTTC
cdr3_aa: CASSTGLTSYEQYF

clone_size: .
d_call: .
j_call: TRBJ2-1
v_call: TRBV11-3
cdr3_nt: TGTGCCAGCAGCTTGGACCAGGGGCCCGCCAATGAGCAGTTCTTC
cdr3_aa: CASSLDQGPANEQFF

clone_size: .
d_call: .
j_call: TRBJ1-5
v_call: TRBV24-1
cdr3_nt: TGTGCCACCAGAGGGGAACTGCAAACCCTCAATCAGCCCCAGCATTTT
cdr3_aa: CATRGELQTLNQPQHF

clone_size: .
d_call: .
j_call: TRBJ1-3
v_call: TRBV23-1
cdr3_nt: TGCGCCAGCAGCATCCGGTCTCTGCCTTGTGGAAACACCATATATTTT
cdr3_aa: CASSIRSLPCGNTIYF